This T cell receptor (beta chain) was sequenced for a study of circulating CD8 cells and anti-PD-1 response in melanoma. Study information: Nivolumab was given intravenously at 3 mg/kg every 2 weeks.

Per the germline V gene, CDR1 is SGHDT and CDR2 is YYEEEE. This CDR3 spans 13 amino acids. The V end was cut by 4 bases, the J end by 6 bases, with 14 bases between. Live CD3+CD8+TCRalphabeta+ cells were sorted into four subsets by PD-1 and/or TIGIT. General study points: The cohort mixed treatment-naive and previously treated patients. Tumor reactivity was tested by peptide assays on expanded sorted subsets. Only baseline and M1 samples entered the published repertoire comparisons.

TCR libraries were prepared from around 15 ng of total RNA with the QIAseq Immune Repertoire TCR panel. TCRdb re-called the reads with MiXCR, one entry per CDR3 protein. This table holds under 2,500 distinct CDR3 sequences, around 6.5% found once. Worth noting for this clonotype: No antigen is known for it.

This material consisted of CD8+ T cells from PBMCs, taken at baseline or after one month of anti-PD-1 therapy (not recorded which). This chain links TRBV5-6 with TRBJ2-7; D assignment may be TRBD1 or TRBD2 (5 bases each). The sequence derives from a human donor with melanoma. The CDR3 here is CASSPGTNREQYF. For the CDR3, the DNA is TGTGCCAGCAGCCCCGGGACGAACCGCGAGCAGTACTTC. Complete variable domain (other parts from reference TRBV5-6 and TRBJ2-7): DAGVTQSPTHLIKTRGQQVTLRCSPKSGHDTVSWYQQALGQGPQFIFQYYEEEERQRGNFPDRFSGHQFPNYSSELNVNALLLGDSALYLCASSPGTNREQYFGPGTRLTVT.